What follows are 27 T cell receptor beta chains derived from one specimen sequenced in a study of glioma-infiltrating T cells. Using RNA template, CDR3s of TCR alpha and beta were amplified with iRepertoire arm-PCR. TCRdb passed the multiplex PCR reads through MiXCR, listing each CDR3 protein once. The table shows 170,000 or so distinct CDR3 sequences, with around 45% occurring only once. Sequenced input: glioma tissue, nonneoplastic brain tissue, or PBMCs (not recorded which). The receptor source for this set is a human donor with low-grade glioma or glioblastoma, undergoing nonglioma brain surgery, or in good health (not recorded which).

This clonotype was recorded many times. This rearrangement joins TRBV20-1 to TRBJ2-4, with D unresolved. The CDR3 runs to 14 residues. Germline assignment: CDR1 DFQATT and CDR2 SNEGSKA (reference sequence). V was pared by 1 base and J by 3 bases, with 10 bases between. The CDR3 nucleotides are TGCAGTGCTAGAGGGTTCGTGGGCAAAAACATTCAGTACTTC. Translation: CSARGFVGKNIQYF.

Details on this clonotype: In this CDR3 the conserved last residue, phenylalanine or tryptophan, is missing, so a read error is likely. The genes are TRBV2 and TRBJ2-3, with D perhaps TRBD2 (6 bases). Trimming cost V 1 base and J 1 base, with 9 bases left between them. CDR1 is SNHLY, CDR2 FYNNEI, per germline. The CDR3 has 15 residues. The CDR3 is CASSEGGIGTDTQYS. The CDR3 DNA reads TGTGCCAGCAGTGAAGGCGGGATCGGCACAGATACGCAGTATTCT.

Comments on this clonotype: Being one base from a much bigger clone, this may be a read error. The rearrangement uses TRBV7-9 and TRBJ2-1; the match to TRBD2 covers 7 bases. The germline CDR1 and CDR2 sequences are SEHNR and FQNEAQ (reference sequence). With V trimmed by 7 bases and J by 1 base, 13 bases remained unmatched. The CDR3 is 17 residues long. CDR3 loop: CASTLAVPLHSYNEQFF. The CDR3 DNA follows: TGTGCCAGCACTCTAGCGGTACCTCTACATTCCTACAATGAGCAGTTCTTC. The full variable domain, completed using reference TRBV7-9 and TRBJ2-1, is DTGVSQNPRHKITKRGQNVTFRCDPISEHNRLYWYRQTLGQGPEFLTYFQNEAQLEKSRLLSDRFSAERPKGSFSTLEIQRTEQGDSAMYLCASTLAVPLHSYNEQFFGPGTRLTVL.

A note on this clonotype: A read error may be the cause here, since a much bigger clone is one base away. This chain joins TRBV28 and TRBJ2-7, with a weak D call TRBD1 (6 bases). The CDR3 is 12 residues long. Germline CDR1 reads MDHEN; CDR2 reads SYDVKM. CDR3 protein: CASGVGYYEQYF. CDR3 in DNA: TGTGCATCAGGGGTAGGGTACTACGAGCAGTACTTC.

A note on this clonotype: This sequence may be a read error, since a much larger clone differs from it by one base. The chain carries TRBV24-1 and TRBJ2-2; weak D call: TRBD1 (6 bases). Germline V lookup: CDR1 KGHDR, CDR2 SFDVKD. Trimming took off 5 bases at V and 6 bases at J, with 9 bases between the two ends. CDR3 size: 13 residues. CDR3 in amino acids: CATSVDSPGELFF. In DNA form, the CDR3 reads TGTGCCACCAGTGTGGACAGCCCCGGGGAGCTGTTTTTT.

This clonotype came up once. This may come from a read error, since a much larger clone is one base off. The chain has TRBV28 and TRBJ2-3, with D perhaps matching TRBD1 (5 bases). The CDR3 is 15 amino acids. CDR1 MDHEN and CDR2 SYDVKM come from the germline V gene. V shed 3 bases and J shed 3 bases, with 13 bases lying between them. CDR3 sequence reads: CASSFPGCTTDTQYF. Written as DNA, the CDR3 is TGTGCCAGCAGTTTCCCAGGGTGCACGACAGATACGCAGTATTTT. Drawing the rest from reference TRBV28 and TRBJ2-3, the complete variable domain is DVKVTQSSRYLVKRTGEKVFLECVQDMDHENMFWYRQDPGLGLRLIYFSYDVKMKEKGDIPEGYSVSREKKERFSLILESASTNQTSMYLCASSFPGCTTDTQYFGPGTRLTVL.

This clonotype appeared many times. The chain uses TRBV19 and TRBJ2-7, with TRBD2 matching over 7 bases. Germline V lookup: CDR1 LNHDA, CDR2 SQIVND (reference sequence). The CDR3 has 15 amino acids. V lost 6 bases, J lost 4 bases, and 12 bases stayed unmatched. The CDR3 loop reads CASSPGGGYEYEQYF. In DNA form, the CDR3 reads TGTGCCAGTAGCCCCGGCGGGGGATACGAATACGAGCAGTACTTC.

This clonotype was seen at least ten times. J is TRBJ1-1 and V is TRBV28; the D is unclear. V lost 6 bases, J lost 0 bases, and 14 bases lay in between. CDR1 MDHEN and CDR2 SYDVKM come from the germline V gene. The CDR3 length is 15 residues. CDR3 nucleotides: TGTGCCAGCAGCGATAAAATCCGACTGAACACTGAAGCTTTCTTT. Its protein is CASSDKIRLNTEAFF.

There are many counts of this clonotype. V usage is TRBV20-1 and J usage is TRBJ1-1; D may be TRBD1 (5 bases). The CDR3 sequence is 12 residues long. Germline CDR1 and CDR2: DFQATT and SNEGSKA (reference sequence). Deletions cut 0 bases from V and 5 bases from J, with 7 bases between. Here the CDR3 reads CSARDRGTEAFF. CDR3 DNA sequence: TGCAGTGCTAGAGATCGGGGGACTGAAGCTTTCTTT.

There are many counts of this clonotype. J is TRBJ2-5 and V is TRBV20-1, with unresolved D. The V gene lost 0 bases and the J gene lost 0 bases, with 8 bases spanning the gap. Germline CDR1 DFQATT, CDR2 SNEGSKA (reference sequence). The length of the CDR3 is 14 residues. The CDR3 DNA reads as TGCAGTGCTAGAGATCTGATGTACCAAGAGACCCAGTACTTC. Translated, it gives CSARDLMYQETQYF.

The rearrangement uses TRBV5-1 and TRBJ1-1, with D perhaps TRBD1 (6 bases). Germline V gives CDR1 SGHRS, CDR2 YFSETQ. The CDR3 runs to 16 residues. The V and J ends lost 1 base and 7 bases respectively, with 20 bases between them. The DNA of the CDR3 is TGCGCCAGCAGCTTGACTGCAGGGGCCGGGGGCAATGAAGCTTTCTTT. Translation gives CASSLTAGAGGNEAFF.

This clonotype was observed at least ten times. The chain has TRBV20-1 and TRBJ2-3; D gene uncertain. Trimming took off 6 bases at V and 2 bases at J, with 12 bases between the two ends. Germline V lookup: CDR1 DFQATT, CDR2 SNEGSKA (reference sequence). This CDR3 has 13 amino acids. The CDR3: CSASDLTTDTQYF. DNA for the CDR3: TGCAGTGCAAGCGATCTAACCACAGATACGCAGTATTTT.

V and J are TRBV10-1 and TRBJ2-5; the D is unclear. There are 15 residues in the CDR3. The germline CDR1 and CDR2 sequences are WNHNN and SYGVQD (reference sequence). Trimming removed 0 bases from V and 0 bases from J, with 8 bases in between. CDR3 nucleotide sequence: TGCGCCAGCAGTGAGTCGCCTCAGAACCAAGAGACCCAGTACTTC. Amino acids: CASSESPQNQETQYF.

The V and J genes are TRBV12-3 or TRBV12-4 and TRBJ2-1, with 11 bases fitting TRBD2. J lost 6 bases, V lost 7 bases, and 5 bases had no gene match. The CDR3 length is 14 residues. Written as DNA, the CDR3 is TGTGCCAGCACCGAGACTAGCGGGATCAATGAGCAGTTCTTC. It yields the protein CASTETSGINEQFF.

In its sample, this clonotype was seen many times. V usage is TRBV2 and J usage is TRBJ2-3; the D call may be TRBD1 or TRBD2 (5 bases each). This CDR3 is 15 amino acids long. Between the trimmed V and J ends, which lost 5 bases and 5 bases, there was a span of 17 bases. Germline V gives CDR1 SNHLY, CDR2 FYNNEI. The CDR3 here is CASSLDAGAGDTQYF. The DNA of the CDR3 is TGTGCCAGCAGTCTGGACGCTGGGGCGGGAGATACGCAGTATTTT. Full variable domain (missing parts from reference TRBV2 and TRBJ2-3): EPEVTQTPSHQVTQMGQEVILRCVPISNHLYFYWYRQILGQKVEFLVSFYNNEISEKSEIFDDQFSVERPDGSNFTLKIRSTKLEDSAMYFCASSLDAGAGDTQYFGPGTRLTVL.

This clonotype came up many times. The chain carries TRBV29-1 and TRBJ1-1, with unresolved D. Between the trimmed V and J ends, which lost 1 base and 1 base, there was a span of 7 bases. The V gene's germline CDR1 is SQVTM and CDR2 ANQGSEA. This CDR3 has 13 residues. The DNA for the CDR3 is TGCAGCGTTGAAGGAAGACGGAACACTGAAGCTTTCTTT. Translated: CSVEGRRNTEAFF.

Concerning this clonotype: A read error may explain this, as a much larger clone is one base away. The chain is built from TRBV4-1 and TRBJ2-7, with unresolved D. V dropped 0 bases and J dropped 9 bases, with 9 bases sitting between them. Germline CDR1 and CDR2: MGHRA and YSYEKL. The CDR3 spans 12 residues. For the CDR3, the DNA is TGCGCCAGCAGCCAAGATCAGATCGGGCAGTACTTC. Protein: CASSQDQIGQYF.

This clonotype was seen more than once but under ten times. The chain is built from TRBV4-2 and TRBJ2-7; D is ambiguous. V was shortened by 0 bases and J by 6 bases, with 9 bases between the two germline ends. Germline values: CDR1 LGHNA, CDR2 YNFKEQ. CDR3 size: 13 residues. Here the CDR3 DNA reads TGTGCCAGCAGCCAAGATCGTATGGGCGAGCAGTACTTC. Translation: CASSQDRMGEQYF.

To note about this clonotype: At one boundary the junction diverges from the germline segment, which might be a read error. This chain uses TRBV27 with TRBJ1-5; no firm D call. Germline V gives CDR1 MNHEY, CDR2 SMNVEV (reference sequence). The CDR3 length is 14 residues. The CDR3 region is CASSLVGSNHPQHF. The CDR3 coding sequence is TGTGCTAGCAGTTTAGTAGGTAGCAATCACCCCCAGCATTTT.

In the case of this clonotype: This may be a read error, as it is one base from a much larger clone. The chain combines TRBV7-6 with TRBJ1-1; D is perhaps TRBD1 (5 bases). V dropped 5 bases and J dropped 4 bases, with 17 bases sitting between them. This CDR3 region has 15 residues. Germline V CDR1 and CDR2: SGHVS, FNYEAQ. CDR3 sequence reads: CASSALRGSTTEAFF. The CDR3 bases are TGTGCCAGCAGCGCCCTTAGGGGATCAACCACTGAAGCTTTCTTT.

Regarding this clonotype: A much larger clone lies one base from this, so it may be a read error. The conserved phenylalanine or tryptophan is not found at the CDR3 terminus, so this likely reflects a read error. The chain has TRBV20-1 and TRBJ2-1; D possibly matches TRBD1 or TRBD2 (5 bases each). The CDR3 consists of 18 residues. V dropped 0 bases and J dropped 0 bases, with 18 bases sitting between them. The germline V gene encodes CDR1 DFQATT and CDR2 SNEGSKA (reference sequence). The chain's CDR3 is CSARDDSGTRSSYNEQFL. The CDR3 coding sequence is TGCAGTGCTAGAGATGATTCAGGGACCAGGAGCTCCTACAATGAGCAGTTCTTA.

This clonotype has a count of ten or more. The chain has TRBV29-1 and TRBJ2-1; D is possibly TRBD1 or TRBD2 (6 bases each). The CDR3 has 11 amino acids. From germline, CDR1 is SQVTM and CDR2 ANQGSEA. Trimming left V 5 bases short and J 12 bases short, with 14 bases between. The CDR3 reads CSVHIGGGQFF. DNA of the CDR3: TGCAGCGTTCACATAGGGGGAGGGCAGTTCTTC.

This chain connects TRBV30 to TRBJ2-1; tentative D call: TRBD2 (6 bases). This CDR3 spans 15 amino acids. The germline V gene has CDR1 GTSNPN and CDR2 SVGIG (reference sequence). Trimming took off 0 bases at V and 9 bases at J, with 18 bases between the two ends. The CDR3 is CAWSVLRRAVREQFF. As DNA, the CDR3 is TGTGCCTGGAGTGTACTAAGGAGGGCGGTTCGTGAGCAGTTCTTC.

Concerning this clonotype: One end of the junction is discordant with germline, which a read error may explain. The V gene is TRBV5-1, the J gene TRBJ2-1; D may be TRBD2 (5 bases). Germline CDR1 reads SGHRS; CDR2 reads YFSETQ. The CDR3 contains 14 residues. The CDR3 loop is CASSLLGDYNKQFF. The CDR3 bases are TGCGCCAGCAGCTTGTTAGGAGACTACAATAAGCAGTTCTTC.

Ten or more counts support this clonotype. The V and J genes are TRBV4-1 and TRBJ2-3; D is possibly TRBD1 (5 bases). V was shortened by 4 bases and J by 3 bases, with 20 bases between the two germline ends. Germline V gene lookup returns CDR1 MGHRA and CDR2 YSYEKL. The CDR3 loop spans 17 amino acids. As DNA, the CDR3 is TGCGCCAGCAGCCCGATAACGTTACAGGAAGAGACAGATACGCAGTATTTT. Residues: CASSPITLQEETDTQYF.

The J gene is TRBJ1-1, the V gene TRBV6-8, with D hard to call. CDR1 and CDR2 from the germline V gene are MNHGY and SAAAGT. This CDR3 spans 14 amino acids. The V and J ends lost 4 bases and 8 bases respectively, with 17 bases between them. CDR3 nucleotides: TGTGCCAGCAGTTCTCGGAGCCCCATGGAGGAAGCTTTCTTT. It yields the protein CASSSRSPMEEAFF.

Turning to this clonotype: With a much larger clone just one base away, this may be a read error. The chain employs TRBV10-3 and TRBJ1-5; D is perhaps TRBD1 (5 bases). Trimming removed 7 bases from V and 6 bases from J, with 13 bases in between. Germline CDR1 and CDR2: ENHRY and SYGVKD. The CDR3 is 13 residues long. The CDR3 DNA reads as TGTGCCATCACCCCTGGTGGGGGTCAGCCCCAGCATTTT. It codes for CAITPGGGQPQHF.